The sample holds many counts of the clone carrying this T cell receptor (beta chain). Antigen specificity is unknown. Breast cancer patients provided tissue from their axillary draining lymph nodes. This specimen comes from a study of breast tumors, draining lymph nodes, adjacent tissues. Overall study findings and caveats: That most tumor T cells come from lymph nodes remained unproven. Tumor TCR diversity was below lymph nodes but above nontumor tissue. Luminal-like breast cancer showed significantly greater tumor-nontumor repertoire similarity than basal-like breast cancer did. Data fit most tumor T cells coming from lymph node, expanding in tumor.

Per germline, CDR1 KGHDR and CDR2 SFDVKD. The V end lost 5 bases, the J end lost 2 bases, and 8 bases lay between the germline ends. The CDR3 runs to 13 residues. Each CDR3 protein is one row after TCRdb ran MiXCR on the multiplex PCR reads. In the table there are approximately 100,000 distinct CDR3 sequences, 21% of which are singletons. The J gene is TRBJ2-5, the V gene TRBV24-1; a possible D gene is TRBD1 (5 bases). This sequence originates from a female donor with breast cancer. Some clones in this sample may be carry-over from other donors' samples. What was sequenced was axillary lymph node tissue. The CDR3 spells CATSAGLQETQYF. The CDR3, as DNA: TGTGCCACCAGTGCAGGGCTACAAGAGACCCAGTACTTC.